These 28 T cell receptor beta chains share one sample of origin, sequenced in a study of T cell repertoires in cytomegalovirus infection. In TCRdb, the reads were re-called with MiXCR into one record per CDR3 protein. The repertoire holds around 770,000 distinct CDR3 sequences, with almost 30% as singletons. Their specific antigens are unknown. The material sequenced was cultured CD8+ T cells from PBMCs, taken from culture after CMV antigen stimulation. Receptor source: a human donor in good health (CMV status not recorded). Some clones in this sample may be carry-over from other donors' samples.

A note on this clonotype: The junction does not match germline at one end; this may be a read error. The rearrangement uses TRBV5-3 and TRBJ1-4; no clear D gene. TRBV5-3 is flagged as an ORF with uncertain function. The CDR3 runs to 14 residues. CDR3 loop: CASSSDREDEKLFF. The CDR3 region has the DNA TGTGCCAGCAGCTCGGACCGGGAAGATGAAAAACTGTTTTTT.

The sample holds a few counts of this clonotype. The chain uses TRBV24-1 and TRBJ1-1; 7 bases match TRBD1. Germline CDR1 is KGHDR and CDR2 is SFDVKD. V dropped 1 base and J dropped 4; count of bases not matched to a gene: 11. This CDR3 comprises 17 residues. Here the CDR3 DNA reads TGTGCCACCAGTGATTTCCCGACAGGGACGTGTAGCACTGAAGCTTTCTTT. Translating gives CATSDFPTGTCSTEAFF.

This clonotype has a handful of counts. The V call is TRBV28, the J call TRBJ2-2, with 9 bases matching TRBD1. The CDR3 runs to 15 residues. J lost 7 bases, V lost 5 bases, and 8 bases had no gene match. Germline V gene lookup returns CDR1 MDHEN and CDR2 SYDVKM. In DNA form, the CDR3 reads TGTGCCAGCAGTCACGGGACAGGGTATGACGGGGAGCTGTTTTTT. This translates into CASSHGTGYDGELFF.

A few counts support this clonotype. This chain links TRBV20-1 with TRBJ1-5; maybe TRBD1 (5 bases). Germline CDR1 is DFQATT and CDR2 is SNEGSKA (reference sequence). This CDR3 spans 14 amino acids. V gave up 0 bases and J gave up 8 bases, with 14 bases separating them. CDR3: CSAREIVLGEPQHF. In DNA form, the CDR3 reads TGCAGTGCTAGAGAAATTGTTTTAGGGGAGCCCCAGCATTTT.

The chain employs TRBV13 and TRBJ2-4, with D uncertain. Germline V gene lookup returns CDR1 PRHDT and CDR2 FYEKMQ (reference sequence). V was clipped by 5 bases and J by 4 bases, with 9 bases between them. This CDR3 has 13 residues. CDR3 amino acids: CASSLRQKNIQYF. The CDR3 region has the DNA TGTGCCAGCAGCCTAAGGCAGAAAAACATTCAGTACTTC.

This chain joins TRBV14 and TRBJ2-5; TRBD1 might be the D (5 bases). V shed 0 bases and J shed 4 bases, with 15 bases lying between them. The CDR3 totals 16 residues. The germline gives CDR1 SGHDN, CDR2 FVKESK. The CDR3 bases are TGTGCCAGCAGCCAAGATTGGCAGGGAAATGGAGAGACCCAGTACTTC. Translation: CASSQDWQGNGETQYF.

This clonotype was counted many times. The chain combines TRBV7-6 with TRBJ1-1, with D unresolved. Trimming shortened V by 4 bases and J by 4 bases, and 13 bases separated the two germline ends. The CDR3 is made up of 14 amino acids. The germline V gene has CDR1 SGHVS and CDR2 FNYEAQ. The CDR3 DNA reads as TGTGCCAGCAGCTCGGACGGTGGCGGCACTGAAGCTTTCTTT. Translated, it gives CASSSDGGGTEAFF.

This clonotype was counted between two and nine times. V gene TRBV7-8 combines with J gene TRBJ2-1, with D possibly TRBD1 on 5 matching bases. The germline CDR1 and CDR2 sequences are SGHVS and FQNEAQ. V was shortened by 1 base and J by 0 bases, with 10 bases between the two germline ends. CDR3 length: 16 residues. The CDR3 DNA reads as TGTGCCAGCAGCTTAGAGGGGTTAGTCTCCTACAATGAGCAGTTCTTC. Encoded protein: CASSLEGLVSYNEQFF.

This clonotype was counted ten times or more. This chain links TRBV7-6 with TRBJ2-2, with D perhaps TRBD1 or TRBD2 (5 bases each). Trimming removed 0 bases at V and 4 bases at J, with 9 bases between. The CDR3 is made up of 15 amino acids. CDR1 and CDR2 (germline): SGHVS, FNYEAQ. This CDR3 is CASSLAGEATGELFF. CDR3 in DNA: TGTGCCAGCAGCTTAGCGGGGGAAGCCACCGGGGAGCTGTTTTTT.

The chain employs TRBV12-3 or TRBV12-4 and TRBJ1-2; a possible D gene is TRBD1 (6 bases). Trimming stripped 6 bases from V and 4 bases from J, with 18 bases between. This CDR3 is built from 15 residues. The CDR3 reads CASRGLTGAFYGYTF. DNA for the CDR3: TGTGCCAGCAGAGGCCTAACGGGGGCCTTCTATGGCTACACCTTC.

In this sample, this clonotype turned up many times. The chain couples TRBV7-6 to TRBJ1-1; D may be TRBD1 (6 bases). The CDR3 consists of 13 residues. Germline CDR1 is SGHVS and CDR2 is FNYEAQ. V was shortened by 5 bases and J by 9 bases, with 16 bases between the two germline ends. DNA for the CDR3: TGTGCCAGCAGCCTCGGGGACACCCTTAAAGCTTTCTTT. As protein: CASSLGDTLKAFF. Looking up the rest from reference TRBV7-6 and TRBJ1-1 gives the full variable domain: GAGVSQSPRYKVTKRGQDVALRCDPISGHVSLYWYRQALGQGPEFLTYFNYEAQQDKSGLPNDRFSAERPEGSISTLTIQRTEQRDSAMYRCASSLGDTLKAFFGQGTRLTVV.

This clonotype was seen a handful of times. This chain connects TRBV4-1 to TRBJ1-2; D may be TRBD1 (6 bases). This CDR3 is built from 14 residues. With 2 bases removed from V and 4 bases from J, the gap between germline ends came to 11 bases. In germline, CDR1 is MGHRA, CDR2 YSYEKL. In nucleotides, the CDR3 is TGCGCCAGCAGCCAACTTCAGGGGTCCTATGGCTACACCTTC. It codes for CASSQLQGSYGYTF.

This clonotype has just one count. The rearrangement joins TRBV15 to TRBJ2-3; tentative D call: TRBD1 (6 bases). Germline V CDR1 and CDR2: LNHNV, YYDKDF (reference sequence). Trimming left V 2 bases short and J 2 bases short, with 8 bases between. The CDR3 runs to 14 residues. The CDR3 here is CATSRRGTTDTQYF. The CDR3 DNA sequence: TGTGCCACCAGCAGAAGGGGGACCACAGATACGCAGTATTTT. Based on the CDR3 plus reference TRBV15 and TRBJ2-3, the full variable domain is DAMVIQNPRYQVTQFGKPVTLSCSQTLNHNVMYWYQQKSSQAPKLLFHYYDKDFNNEADTPDNFQSRRPNTSFCFLDIRSPGLGDTAMYLCATSRRGTTDTQYFGPGTRLTVL.

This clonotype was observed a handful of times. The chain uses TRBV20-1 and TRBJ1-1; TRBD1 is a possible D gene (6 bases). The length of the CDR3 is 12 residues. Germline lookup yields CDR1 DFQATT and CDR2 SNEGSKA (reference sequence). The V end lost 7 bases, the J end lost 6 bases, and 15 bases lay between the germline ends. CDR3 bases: TGCAGTGTTGTTACAGGGCGGGCTGAAGCTTTCTTT. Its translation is CSVVTGRAEAFF.

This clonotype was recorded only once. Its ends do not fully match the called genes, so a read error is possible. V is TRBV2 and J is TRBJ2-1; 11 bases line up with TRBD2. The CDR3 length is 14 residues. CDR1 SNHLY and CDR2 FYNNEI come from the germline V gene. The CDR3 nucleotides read TGTGTCAGCATCGGTAGCGGGGGGGCATCTGAGCAGTTCTTC. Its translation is CVSIGSGGASEQFF.

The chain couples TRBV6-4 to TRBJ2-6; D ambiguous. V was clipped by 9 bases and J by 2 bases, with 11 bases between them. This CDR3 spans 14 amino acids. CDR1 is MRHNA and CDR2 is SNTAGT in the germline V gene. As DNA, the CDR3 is TGTGCCAGGAGTCTCGAGGCTGGGGCCAACGTCCTGACTTTC. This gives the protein CARSLEAGANVLTF.

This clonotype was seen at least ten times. CDR3 sequence (DNA): TGTGCCAGCAGCTTAGCAACTCGGGGGGGGAACACTGAAGCTTTCTTT. Translating it yields CASSLATRGGNTEAFF. This chain joins TRBV7-6 and TRBJ1-1, with a possible D match to TRBD1 (5 bases). Germline V lookup: CDR1 SGHVS, CDR2 FNYEAQ. V was pared by 0 bases and J by 1 base, with 12 bases between. This CDR3 comprises 16 residues. Variable domain in full (rest from reference TRBV7-6 and TRBJ1-1): GAGVSQSPRYKVTKRGQDVALRCDPISGHVSLYWYRQALGQGPEFLTYFNYEAQQDKSGLPNDRFSAERPEGSISTLTIQRTEQRDSAMYRCASSLATRGGNTEAFFGQGTRLTVV.

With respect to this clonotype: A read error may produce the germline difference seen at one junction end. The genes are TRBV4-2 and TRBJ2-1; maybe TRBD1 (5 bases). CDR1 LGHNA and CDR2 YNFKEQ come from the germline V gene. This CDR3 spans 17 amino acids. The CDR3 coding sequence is TGTGTCAGCAGCCAAGACCAAAGTGGGGCCGCCTACAATGAGCAGTTCTTC. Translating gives CVSSQDQSGAAYNEQFF.

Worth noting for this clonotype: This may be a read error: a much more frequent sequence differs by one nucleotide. CDR3 in DNA: TGTACCAGCAGCTGGCCGGGACTAGCCCTCAATGAGCAGTTCTTC. Its protein is CTSSWPGLALNEQFF. V gene TRBV7-2 combines with J gene TRBJ2-1; 9 bases fit TRBD2. This CDR3 comprises 15 residues. Germline CDR1 reads SGHTA; CDR2 reads FQGNSA. V trimming: 4 bases; J trimming: 6 bases; junction bases outside the gene matches: 7.

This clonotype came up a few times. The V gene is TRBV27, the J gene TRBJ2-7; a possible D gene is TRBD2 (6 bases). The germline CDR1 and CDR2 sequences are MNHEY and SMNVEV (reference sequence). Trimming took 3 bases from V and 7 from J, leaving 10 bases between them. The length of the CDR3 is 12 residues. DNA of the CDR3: TGTGCCAGCAGTTTTGTTGGGGGGGAGCAGTACTTC. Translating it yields CASSFVGGEQYF.

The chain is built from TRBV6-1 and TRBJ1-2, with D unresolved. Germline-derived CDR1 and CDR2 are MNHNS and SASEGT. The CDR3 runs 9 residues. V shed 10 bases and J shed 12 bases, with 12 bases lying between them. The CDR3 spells CATHLRHTF. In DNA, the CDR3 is TGTGCCACCCACCTTAGGCACACCTTC.

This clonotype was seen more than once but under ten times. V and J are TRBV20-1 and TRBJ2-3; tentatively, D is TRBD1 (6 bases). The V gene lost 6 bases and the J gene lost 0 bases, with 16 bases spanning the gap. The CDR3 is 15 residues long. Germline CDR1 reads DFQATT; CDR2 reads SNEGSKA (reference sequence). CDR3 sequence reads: CSARRGQISTDTQYF. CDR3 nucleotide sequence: TGCAGTGCCCGCCGAGGACAGATTAGCACAGATACGCAGTATTTT.

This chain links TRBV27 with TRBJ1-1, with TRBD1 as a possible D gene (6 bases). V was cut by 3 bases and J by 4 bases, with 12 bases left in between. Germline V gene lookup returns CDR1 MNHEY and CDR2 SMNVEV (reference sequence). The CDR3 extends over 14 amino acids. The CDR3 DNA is TGTGCCAGCAGTTTTGCCCAGGGGCGCACTGAAGCTTTCTTT. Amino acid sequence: CASSFAQGRTEAFF.

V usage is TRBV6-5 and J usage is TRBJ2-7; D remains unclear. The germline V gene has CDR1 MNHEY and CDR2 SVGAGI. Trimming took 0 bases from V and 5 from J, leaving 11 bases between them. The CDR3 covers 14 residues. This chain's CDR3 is CASSYSGPFDEQYV. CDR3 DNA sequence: TGTGCCAGCAGTTACTCGGGTCCATTCGACGAGCAGTACGTC.

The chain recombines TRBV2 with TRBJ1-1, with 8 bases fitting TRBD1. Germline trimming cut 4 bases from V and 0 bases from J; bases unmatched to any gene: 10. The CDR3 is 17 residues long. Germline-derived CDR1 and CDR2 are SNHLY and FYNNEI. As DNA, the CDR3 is TGTGCCAGCAGTGGAACCCCAGACAGGGGCATGAACACTGAAGCTTTCTTT. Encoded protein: CASSGTPDRGMNTEAFF.

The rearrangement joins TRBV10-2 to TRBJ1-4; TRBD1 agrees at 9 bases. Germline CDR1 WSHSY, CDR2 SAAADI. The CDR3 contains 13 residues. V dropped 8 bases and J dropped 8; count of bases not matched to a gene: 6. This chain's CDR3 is CASSTGGGEKLFF. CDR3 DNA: TGCGCCAGCTCTACAGGGGGCGGGGAAAAACTGTTTTTT.

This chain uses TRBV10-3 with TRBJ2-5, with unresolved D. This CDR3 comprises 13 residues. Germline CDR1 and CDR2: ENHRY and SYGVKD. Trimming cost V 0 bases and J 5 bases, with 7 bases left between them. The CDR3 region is CAISESTGETQYF. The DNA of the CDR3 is TGTGCCATCAGTGAGTCGACTGGGGAGACCCAGTACTTC.

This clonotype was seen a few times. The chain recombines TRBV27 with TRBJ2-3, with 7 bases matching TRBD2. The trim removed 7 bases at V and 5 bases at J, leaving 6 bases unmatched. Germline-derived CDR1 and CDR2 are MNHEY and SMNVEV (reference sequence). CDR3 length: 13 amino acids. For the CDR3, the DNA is TGTGCCAGCATTGGGGGGGGGTTAGATACGCAGTATTTT. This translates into CASIGGGLDTQYF.